This T cell receptor (beta chain) was retrieved from a study of T cell responses to AZD1222 COVID-19 vaccine (dated by TCRdb to 2020 to 2022). Turning to the overall study: AZD1222 recipients whose second dose came at about 4 weeks and those whose second dose came at about 12 weeks were combined into one group, since spike-specific TCR depth and breadth did not differ between the two schedules. A total of approximately 250 trial participants underwent TCR sequencing, of whom nearly 210 had received two doses of AZD1222 and 26 had received two doses of the MenACWY control vaccine. Trial participants were enrolled by age into 18-55, 56-69 and 70-plus year subgroups, with about 150, 28 and 57 TCR-sequenced participants respectively. Findings and caveats that apply to the study as a whole: Only a handful of AZD1222 recipients were SARS-CoV-2 seropositive at baseline, limiting conclusions about previously exposed vaccinees. In the small 56-69-year group, the increase in depth fell short of significance, most likely because of low power. After two AZD1222 doses, both the breadth and the depth of spike-specific TCRs were significantly higher than at day 0 and than in MenACWY recipients. Nearly half of unique spike-specific TCRs reportedly recognized epitopes outside regions mutated in the B.1.351 and B.1.1.7 variants. Participants were mostly white British, with more females than males. The authors suggested clonal diversity may have been underestimated. No day 14 peak-response samples were available, so repertoires were characterized only after the peak T cell response. The vaccine-associated CD4 TCRs covered the entire spike protein, and the dominant responses fell in regions 160-218 and 743-854.

The sample's time point label, in plain terms: baseline before first vaccination. Vaccinee samples came from UK trials COV001 and COV002, including a single-blind randomized controlled phase 2/3 trial of AZD1222 (ChAdOx1 nCoV-19) in healthy adults. For TCRbeta chain sequencing, PBMC samples were collected from trial participants at day 0 and at day 28 after the second dose. The CDR3 regions of human TCRbeta chains were analyzed by immunosequencing. Per the source publication's procedure: Repertoire TCRs were checked for matches against a reference library of SARS-CoV-2-specific TCRs that had been generated using the MIRA antigen-specificity platform. Breadth was defined as the fraction of unique TCRs that were SARS-CoV-2-associated, and depth was defined as the fraction of total T cells that were SARS-CoV-2-associated. Each spike-specific TCR was assigned to its reactive spike region and to a CD4 or CD8 class using the MIRA data. Log10-transformed breadth and depth values were compared by one-way ANOVA with Sidak's multiple comparisons tests. TCRdb took over this immuneACCESS table, retaining in-frame rearrangements with V and J assigned. Such tables are incomplete; in checked studies, under half of the missing clones stem from an unresolved V gene, and the remainder is unexplained. That table furnishes V, J and clone size, whereas the DNA furnished D and trimming. The sample table shows 100,000 or so clones, and 80% to 90% are seen once. The ten largest clonotypes hold less than 3.5% of the sample.

Worth noting for this clone: What this receptor recognizes is not known. No much larger clonotype is one base removed from it; base qualities were not supplied.

Reading from cysteine to phenylalanine, the CDR3 counts 15 amino acids. Here the CDR3 DNA is all that survives: 45 bases in frame from base 1. For this chain, trimming is 5 bases at the V end and 4 bases at the J end, and the number of junction bases without a gene match is 11. CDR1 and CDR2 are read off the germline V gene (reference sequence) as SGHKS and YYEKEE. This clonotype was sampled from an adult in good health. The specimen comprised peripheral blood, sampled on day 0 of AZD1222 vaccination. The rearrangement combines TRBV5-5 with TRBJ1-2, and TRBD1 aligns with 7 junction nucleotides. CDR3 loop: CASRDGQAGIYGYTF. The bases are TGTGCCAGCAGGGATGGACAGGCGGGGATCTATGGCTACACCTTC.